This T cell receptor (beta chain) derives from a study of OX40 agonist ivuxolimab in advanced cancers. Study-wide background: Three patients had partial responses: one hepatocellular carcinoma, two cutaneous melanoma.

In its sample, this clone was seen a few times. Its target is unknown. Regarding the study as a whole: Low normalized T-cell clonal expansion was also seen in some nonresponders.

Generated by immunoSEQ multiplex PCR, the TCRdb table keeps only in-frame clones and is missing some. The table lists 100,000 or so clones, 90% of them singletons, with more than 0.25% in the top ten. The germline CDR1 and CDR2 sequences are LNHDA and SQIVND (reference sequence). Trimming pared 8 bases from V and 3 bases from J, leaving 14 bases between. CDR3 length: 13 residues. The chain links TRBV19 to TRBJ2-7; either TRBD1 or TRBD2 may supply D (5 bases each). The clonotype originates from an adult with an advanced solid tumor such as melanoma, head and neck, liver or kidney cancer. Sequenced here: CD4+ or CD8+ T cells sorted from blood, sampled in a trial of the OX40 agonist ivuxolimab. The CDR3 region has the DNA TGTGCCAGTTCGGGGCCAGGATTCTACGAGCAGTACTTC. Its translation: CASSGPGFYEQYF.